This is a list of T cell receptor beta chains from one sample in a study of immune evolution from preneoplasia to lung adenocarcinoma. Produced via immunoSEQ multiplex PCR; TCRdb's table is partial and in-frame only. The repertoire consists of about 4,900 clones, with 85% to 90% occurring once and the leading ten covering around 1.9%. The source material was FFPE atypical adenomatous hyperplasia tissue from the lung. The receptor source for this set is a person aged 65 to 85 with lung adenocarcinoma. Both conserved end residues are part of each CDR3. The D gene is left open where the match is weak. Only some rows state a clone size, as once, few, many or a class for expanded clones.

V,J,size,D,length,CDR3,DNA
TRBV19,TRBJ2-7,.,.,13,CASSMGQGIEQYF,TGTGCCAGTAGTATGGGGCAGGGGATCGAGCAGTACTTC
TRBV4-1,TRBJ2-3,.,TRBD2,15,CASSQEPSGGDTQYF,TGCGCCAGCAGCCAAGAGCCTAGCGGGGGGGATACGCAGTATTTT
TRBV5-1,TRBJ2-1,.,TRBD2,15,CASSLGLAGLNEQFF,TGCGCCAGCAGCTTGGGACTAGCGGGGCTCAATGAGCAGTTCTTC
TRBV5-1,TRBJ2-6,.,.,16,CASSMESGAGANVLTF,TGCGCCAGCAGCATGGAGTCAGGGGCTGGGGCCAACGTCCTGACTTTC
TRBV5-5,TRBJ2-7,.,TRBD2,14,CASSFGGGSYEQYF,TGTGCCAGCAGCTTCGGGGGGGGCTCCTACGAGCAGTACTTC
TRBV9,TRBJ2-1,once,.,15,CASSTSERIYNEQFF,TGTGCCAGCAGTACCAGCGAAAGAATTTACAATGAGCAGTTCTTC
TRBV15,TRBJ2-2,.,.,18,CATSRDLSGSGSTGELFF,TGTGCCACCAGCAGAGATCTCTCCGGTAGCGGAAGCACCGGGGAGCTGTTTTTT
TRBV6-6,TRBJ1-5,.,.,14,CASSLDTANQPQHF,TGTGCCAGCAGTTTAGACACTGCCAATCAGCCCCAGCATTTT
TRBV5-1,TRBJ1-1,few,.,15,CASSLVFGSRTEAFF,TGCGCCAGCAGCTTGGTTTTCGGGTCGCGGACTGAAGCTTTCTTT
TRBV4-1,TRBJ1-1,.,.,14,CASSLSRENTEAFF,TGCGCCAGCAGCCTTAGCAGGGAGAACACTGAAGCTTTCTTT
TRBV4-1,TRBJ2-5,.,.,15,CASSLGDARGETQYF,TGCGCCAGCAGCTTAGGGGATGCGAGGGGAGAGACCCAGTACTTC
TRBV5-1,TRBJ1-3,.,.,18,CASSLGYGTGSSGNTIYF,TGCGCCAGCAGCTTGGGGTACGGGACGGGGAGCTCTGGAAACACCATATATTTT
TRBV9,TRBJ2-7,.,.,15,CASSVGGGSPYEQYF,TGTGCCAGCAGCGTAGGAGGGGGGAGCCCCTACGAGCAGTACTTC